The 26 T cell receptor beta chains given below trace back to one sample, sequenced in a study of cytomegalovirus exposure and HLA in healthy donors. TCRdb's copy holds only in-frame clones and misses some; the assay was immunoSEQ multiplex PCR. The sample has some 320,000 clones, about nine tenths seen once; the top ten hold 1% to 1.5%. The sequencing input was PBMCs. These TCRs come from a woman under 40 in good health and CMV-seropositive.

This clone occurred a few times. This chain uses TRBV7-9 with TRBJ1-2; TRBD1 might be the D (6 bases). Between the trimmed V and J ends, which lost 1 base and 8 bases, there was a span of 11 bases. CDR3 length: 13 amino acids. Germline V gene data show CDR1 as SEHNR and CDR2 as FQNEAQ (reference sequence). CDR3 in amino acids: CASSLDRVGGYTF. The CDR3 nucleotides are TGTGCCAGCAGCTTAGACAGGGTAGGCGGCTACACCTTC. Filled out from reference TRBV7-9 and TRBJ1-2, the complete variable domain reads DTGVSQNPRHKITKRGQNVTFRCDPISEHNRLYWYRQTLGQGPEFLTYFQNEAQLEKSRLLSDRFSAERPKGSFSTLEIQRTEQGDSAMYLCASSLDRVGGYTFGSGTRLTVV.

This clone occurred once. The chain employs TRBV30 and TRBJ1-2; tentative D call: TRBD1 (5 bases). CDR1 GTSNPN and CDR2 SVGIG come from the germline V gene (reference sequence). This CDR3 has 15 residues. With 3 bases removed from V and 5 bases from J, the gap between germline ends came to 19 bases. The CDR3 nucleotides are TGTGCCTGGAGCCCGACCGAACCAGGGTGGTATGGCTACACCTTC. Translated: CAWSPTEPGWYGYTF.

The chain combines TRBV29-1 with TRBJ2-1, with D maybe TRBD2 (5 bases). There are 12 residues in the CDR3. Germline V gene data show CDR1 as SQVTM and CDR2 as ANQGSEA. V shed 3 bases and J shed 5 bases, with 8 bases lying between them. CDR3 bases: TGCAGCGTTGAGACCGGGGACAATGAGCAGTTCTTC. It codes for CSVETGDNEQFF.

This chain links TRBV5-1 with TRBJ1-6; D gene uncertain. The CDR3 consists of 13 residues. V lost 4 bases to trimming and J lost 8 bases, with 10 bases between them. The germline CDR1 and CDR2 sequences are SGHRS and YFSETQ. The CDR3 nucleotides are TGCGCCAGCAGCGAAGACCCGGATTCACCCCTCCACTTT. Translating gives CASSEDPDSPLHF.

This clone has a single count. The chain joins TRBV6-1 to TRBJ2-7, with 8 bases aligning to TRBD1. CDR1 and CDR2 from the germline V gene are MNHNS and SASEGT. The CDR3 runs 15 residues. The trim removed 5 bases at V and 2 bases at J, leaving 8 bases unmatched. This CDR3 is CASSPRTGIAYEQYF. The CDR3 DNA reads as TGTGCCAGCAGTCCTCGGACAGGGATCGCCTACGAGCAGTACTTC.

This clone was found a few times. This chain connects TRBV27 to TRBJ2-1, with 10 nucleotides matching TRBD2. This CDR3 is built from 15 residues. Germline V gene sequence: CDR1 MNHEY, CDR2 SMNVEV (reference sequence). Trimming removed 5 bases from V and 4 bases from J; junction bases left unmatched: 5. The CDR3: CASSTAGGGYNEQFF. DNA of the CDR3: TGTGCCAGCAGTACAGCGGGAGGGGGTTACAATGAGCAGTTCTTC.

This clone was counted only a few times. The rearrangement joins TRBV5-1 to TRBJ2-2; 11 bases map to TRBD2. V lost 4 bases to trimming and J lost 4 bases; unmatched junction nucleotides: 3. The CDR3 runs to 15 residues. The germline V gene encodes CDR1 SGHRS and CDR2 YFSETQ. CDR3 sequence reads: CASSPGTSGTGELFF. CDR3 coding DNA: TGCGCCAGCAGCCCCGGGACTAGCGGCACCGGGGAGCTGTTTTTT.

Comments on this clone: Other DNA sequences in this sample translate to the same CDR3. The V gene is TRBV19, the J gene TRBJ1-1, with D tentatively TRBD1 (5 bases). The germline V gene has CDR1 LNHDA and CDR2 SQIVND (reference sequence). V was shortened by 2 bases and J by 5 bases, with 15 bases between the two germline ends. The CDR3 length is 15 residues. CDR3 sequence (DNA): TGTGCCAGTAGTATAAGCGGGGGATGGGGAACTGAAGCTTTCTTT. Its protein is CASSISGGWGTEAFF.

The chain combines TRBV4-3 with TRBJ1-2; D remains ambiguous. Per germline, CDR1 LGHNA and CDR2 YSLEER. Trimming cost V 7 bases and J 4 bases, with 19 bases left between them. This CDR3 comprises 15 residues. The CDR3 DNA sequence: TGCGCCAGCACACGTACTGGGTCTCCGATCTATGGCTACACCTTC. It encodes CASTRTGSPIYGYTF.

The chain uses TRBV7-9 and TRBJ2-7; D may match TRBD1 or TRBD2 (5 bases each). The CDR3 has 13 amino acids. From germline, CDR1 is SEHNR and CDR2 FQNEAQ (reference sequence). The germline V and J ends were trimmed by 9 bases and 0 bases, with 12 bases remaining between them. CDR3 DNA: TGTGCCAGTAGGGACGGACGCTCCTACGAGCAGTACTTC. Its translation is CASRDGRSYEQYF.

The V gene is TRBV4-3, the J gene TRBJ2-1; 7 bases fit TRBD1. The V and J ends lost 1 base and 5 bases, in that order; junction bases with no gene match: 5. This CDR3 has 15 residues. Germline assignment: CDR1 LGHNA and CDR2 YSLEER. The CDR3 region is CASSQGRGRNNEQFF. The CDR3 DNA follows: TGCGCCAGCAGCCAAGGTAGGGGGCGGAACAATGAGCAGTTCTTC.

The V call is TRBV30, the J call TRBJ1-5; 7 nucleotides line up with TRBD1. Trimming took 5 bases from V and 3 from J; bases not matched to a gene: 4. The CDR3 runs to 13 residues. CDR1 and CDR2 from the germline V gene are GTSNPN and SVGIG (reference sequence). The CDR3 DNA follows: TGTGCCTGGGGGGACAGAGACAATCAGCCCCAGCATTTT. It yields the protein CAWGDRDNQPQHF.

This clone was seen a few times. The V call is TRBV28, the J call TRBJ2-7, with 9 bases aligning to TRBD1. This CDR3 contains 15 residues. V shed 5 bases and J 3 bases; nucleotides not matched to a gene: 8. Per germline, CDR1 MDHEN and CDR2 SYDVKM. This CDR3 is CASSGRDRAYYEQYF. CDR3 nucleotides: TGTGCCAGCAGTGGCCGGGACAGGGCCTACTACGAGCAGTACTTC.

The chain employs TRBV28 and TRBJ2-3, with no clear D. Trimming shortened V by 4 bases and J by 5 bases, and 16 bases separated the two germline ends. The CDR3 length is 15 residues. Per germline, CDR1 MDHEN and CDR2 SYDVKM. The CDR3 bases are TGTGCCAGCAGTTACCGCGGTTTAGCAGGAGATACGCAGTATTTT. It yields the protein CASSYRGLAGDTQYF.

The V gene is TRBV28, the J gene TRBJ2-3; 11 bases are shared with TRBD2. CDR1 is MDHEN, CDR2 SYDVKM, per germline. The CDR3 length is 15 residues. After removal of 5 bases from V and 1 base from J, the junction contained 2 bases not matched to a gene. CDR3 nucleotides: TGTGCCAGCAGTGCGGGACTAGCGGGCACAGATACGCAGTATTTT. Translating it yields CASSAGLAGTDTQYF. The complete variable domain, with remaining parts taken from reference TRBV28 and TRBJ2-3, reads DVKVTQSSRYLVKRTGEKVFLECVQDMDHENMFWYRQDPGLGLRLIYFSYDVKMKEKGDIPEGYSVSREKKERFSLILESASTNQTSMYLCASSAGLAGTDTQYFGPGTRLTVL.

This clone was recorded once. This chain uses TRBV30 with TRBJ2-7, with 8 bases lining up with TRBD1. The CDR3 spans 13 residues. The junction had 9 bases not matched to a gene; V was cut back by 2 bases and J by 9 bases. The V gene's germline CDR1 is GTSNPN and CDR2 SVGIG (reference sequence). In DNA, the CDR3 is TGTGCCTGGAGTTTAGGGACAGGAAGTATGCAGTACTTC. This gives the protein CAWSLGTGSMQYF. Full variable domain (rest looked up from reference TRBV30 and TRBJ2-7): SQTIHQWPATLVQPVGSPLSLECTVEGTSNPNLYWYRQAAGRGLQLLFYSVGIGQISSEVPQNLSASRPQDRQFILSSKKLLLSDSGFYLCAWSLGTGSMQYFGPGTRLTVT.

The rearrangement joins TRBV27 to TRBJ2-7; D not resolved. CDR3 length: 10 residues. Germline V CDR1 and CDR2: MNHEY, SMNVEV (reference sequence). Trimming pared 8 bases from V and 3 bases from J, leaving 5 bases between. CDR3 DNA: TGTGCCAGCGGTTACTACGAGCAGTACTTC. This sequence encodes CASGYYEQYF.

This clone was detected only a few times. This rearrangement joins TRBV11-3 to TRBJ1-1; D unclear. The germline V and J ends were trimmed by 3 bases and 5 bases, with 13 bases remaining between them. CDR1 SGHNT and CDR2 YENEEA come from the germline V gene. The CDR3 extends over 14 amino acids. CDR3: CASSLVGAGTEAFF. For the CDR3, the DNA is TGTGCCAGCAGCTTGGTGGGCGCGGGAACTGAAGCTTTCTTT.

Here the CDR3 reads CASSLAGAANEQYF. The CDR3 DNA follows: TGCGCCAGCAGCTTGGCGGGAGCAGCTAACGAGCAGTACTTC. V is TRBV5-1 and J is TRBJ2-7; D is possibly TRBD2 (6 bases). The CDR3 has 14 amino acids. The germline V and J ends were trimmed by 0 bases and 5 bases, with 12 bases remaining between them. Germline V gene sequence: CDR1 SGHRS, CDR2 YFSETQ.

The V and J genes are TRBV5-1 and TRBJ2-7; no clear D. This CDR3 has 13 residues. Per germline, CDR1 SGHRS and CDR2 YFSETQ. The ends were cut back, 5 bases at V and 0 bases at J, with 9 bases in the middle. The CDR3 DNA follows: TGCGCCAGCAGAGGCGTAGTCTCCTACGAGCAGTACTTC. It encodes CASRGVVSYEQYF.

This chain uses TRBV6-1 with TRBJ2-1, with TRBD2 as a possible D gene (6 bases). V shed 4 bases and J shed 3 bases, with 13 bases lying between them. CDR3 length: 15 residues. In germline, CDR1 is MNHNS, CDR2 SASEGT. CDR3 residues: CASSGRDGGYNEQFF. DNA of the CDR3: TGTGCCAGCAGTGGCCGGGACGGGGGCTACAATGAGCAGTTCTTC.

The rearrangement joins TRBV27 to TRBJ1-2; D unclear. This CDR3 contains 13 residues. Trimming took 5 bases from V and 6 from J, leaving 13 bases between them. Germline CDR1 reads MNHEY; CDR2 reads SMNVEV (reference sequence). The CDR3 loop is CASSPDKPDGYTF. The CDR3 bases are TGTGCCAGCAGTCCAGACAAACCCGATGGCTACACCTTC.

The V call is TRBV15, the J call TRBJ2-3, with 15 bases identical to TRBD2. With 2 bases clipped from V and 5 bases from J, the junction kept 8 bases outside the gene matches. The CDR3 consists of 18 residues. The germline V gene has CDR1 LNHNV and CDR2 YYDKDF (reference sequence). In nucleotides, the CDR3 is TGTGCCACCAGCAGACCTGGGACTAGCGGGGGGCGGAGAGATACGCAGTATTTT. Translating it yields CATSRPGTSGGRRDTQYF.

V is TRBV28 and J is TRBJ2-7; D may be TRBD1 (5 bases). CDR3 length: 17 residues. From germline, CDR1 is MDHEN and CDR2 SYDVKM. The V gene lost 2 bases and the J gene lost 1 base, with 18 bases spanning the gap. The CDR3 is CASSLGAWGYKSYEQYF. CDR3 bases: TGTGCCAGCAGTTTAGGAGCCTGGGGCTACAAATCCTACGAGCAGTACTTC.

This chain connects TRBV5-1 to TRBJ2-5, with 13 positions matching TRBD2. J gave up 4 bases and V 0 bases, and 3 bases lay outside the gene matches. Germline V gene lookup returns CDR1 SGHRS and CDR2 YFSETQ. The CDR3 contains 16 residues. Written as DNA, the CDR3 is TGCGCCAGCAGCTTGGGTGGACTAGCGGGAGTAGAGACCCAGTACTTC. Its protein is CASSLGGLAGVETQYF.

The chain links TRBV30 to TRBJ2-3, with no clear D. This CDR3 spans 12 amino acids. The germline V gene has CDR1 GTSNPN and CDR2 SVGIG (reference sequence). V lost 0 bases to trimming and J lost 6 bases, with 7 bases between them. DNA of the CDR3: TGTGCCTGGAGTGTACCCCTGGATACGCAGTATTTT. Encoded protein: CAWSVPLDTQYF.